This is a list of T cell receptor beta chains from one sample in a study of OX40 agonist ivuxolimab in advanced cancers. Here immunoSEQ multiplex PCR was the method, and the copy in TCRdb shows in-frame clones only, minus some. The sample carries about 98,000 clones, around nine tenths recorded once. The source material was CD4+ or CD8+ T cells sorted from blood, sampled in a trial of the OX40 agonist ivuxolimab. All receptors come from an adult with an advanced solid tumor such as melanoma, head and neck, liver or kidney cancer. Each CDR3 is given with its conserved first and last residue. The D gene is left open where the match is weak. The listing skips clone size in some rows; elsewhere it reads once, few, many or a size class.

.,TRBV7-9,TRBD2,TRBJ2-3,CASSSTTSGEDTQYF,TGTGCCAGCAGCTCTACGACCAGCGGGGAGGATACGCAGTATTTT
.,TRBV11-2,TRBD1,TRBJ2-7,CASSPGTGGYEQYF,TGTGCCAGCAGCCCCGGGACAGGCGGCTACGAGCAGTACTTC
.,TRBV5-4,.,TRBJ1-2,CASSLTGKVRGYTF,TGTGCCAGCAGCTTGACAGGGAAAGTACGGGGCTACACCTTC
.,TRBV5-1,.,TRBJ1-1,CASSRRGDTEAFF,TGCGCCAGCAGCCGCAGGGGAGATACTGAAGCTTTCTTT
.,TRBV4-1,TRBD1,TRBJ1-2,CASSLLGNRGFYGYTF,TGCGCCAGCAGCCTCCTGGGGAACAGGGGGTTCTATGGCTACACCTTC
.,TRBV9,.,TRBJ1-6,CASSVQQFNSPLHF,TGTGCCAGCAGCGTACAGCAGTTTAATTCACCCCTCCACTTT
.,TRBV6-6,.,TRBJ1-2,CASSRQDGYGYTF,TGTGCCAGCAGCCGACAGGACGGCTATGGCTACACCTTC
.,TRBV29-1,.,TRBJ1-3,CSVSQVGSGNTIYF,TGCAGCGTCTCCCAAGTAGGCTCTGGAAACACCATATATTTT
.,TRBV6-5,.,TRBJ2-7,CASRRTLTYEQYF,TGTGCCAGCAGACGGACACTAACCTACGAGCAGTACTTC
.,TRBV29-1,.,TRBJ2-7,CSASVQGPGGEQYF,TGCAGCGCCTCAGTCCAGGGTCCAGGTGGAGAGCAGTACTTC
.,TRBV9,TRBD1,TRBJ1-5,CASSVGTGGQPQHF,TGTGCCAGCAGCGTCGGGACAGGAGGTCAGCCCCAGCATTTT
.,TRBV4-3,TRBD1,TRBJ2-7,CASSQAETGDREQYF,TGCGCCAGCAGCCAAGCCGAGACAGGGGATCGCGAGCAGTACTTC
.,TRBV18,.,TRBJ1-5,CASSPSGVLSNQPQHF,TGTGCCAGCTCACCTTCAGGGGTTCTTAGCAATCAGCCCCAGCATTTT
.,TRBV4-2,.,TRBJ1-5,CASSQEGPPQPQHF,TGTGCCAGCAGCCAAGAGGGGCCACCTCAGCCCCAGCATTTT
.,TRBV5-1,TRBD1,TRBJ2-2,CASSLRDSGELFF,TGCGCCAGCAGCCTAAGGGACAGCGGGGAGCTGTTTTTT
.,TRBV2,.,TRBJ2-7,CASSVDRRSYEQYF,TGTGCCAGCAGTGTGGACCGACGCTCCTACGAGCAGTACTTC
.,TRBV18,TRBD1,TRBJ1-5,CASSRTGGGEQPQHF,TGTGCCAGCTCGCGGACAGGGGGCGGTGAACAGCCCCAGCATTTT
.,TRBV18,TRBD1,TRBJ1-2,CASSPTGQANYGYTF,TGTGCCAGCTCACCAACGGGACAGGCAAACTATGGCTACACCTTC
.,TRBV7-3,.,TRBJ2-7,CASSQERLASEQYF,TGCGCCAGCAGCCAAGAGCGTCTAGCGAGCGAGCAGTACTTC
.,TRBV7-2,TRBD2,TRBJ2-5,CASSPGLVGGQETQYF,TGTGCCAGCAGCCCGGGACTAGTGGGGGGGCAAGAGACCCAGTACTTC
.,TRBV15,.,TRBJ1-2,CATSREGRRSYGYTF,TGTGCCACCAGCAGAGAAGGCCGCCGTTCCTATGGCTACACCTTC
.,TRBV15,.,TRBJ1-5,CATSHKGGGNSNQPQHF,TGTGCCACCAGCCACAAGGGGGGGGGAAATAGCAATCAGCCCCAGCATTTT
.,TRBV14,.,TRBJ2-1,CASSQDFINEQFF,TGTGCCAGCAGCCAAGACTTTATCAATGAGCAGTTCTTC
.,TRBV5-1,.,TRBJ1-4,CASSLGVPTLEKLFF,TGCGCCAGCAGCTTGGGCGTACCTACTCTAGAAAAACTGTTTTTT
once,TRBV7-2,.,TRBJ1-1,CASSHTGMRTEAFF,TGTGCCAGCAGTCACACAGGGATGAGGACTGAAGCTTTCTTT
few,TRBV7-9,.,TRBJ1-5,CASSLDGNNQPQHF,TGTGCCAGCAGCCTTGACGGGAACAATCAGCCCCAGCATTTT
.,TRBV2,.,TRBJ1-1,CASSLVREVTEAFF,TGTGCCAGCAGCCTGGTGAGGGAAGTCACTGAAGCTTTCTTT
.,TRBV10-1,.,TRBJ1-3,CASKTDPKAHSGNTIYF,TGCGCCAGCAAAACCGACCCAAAAGCACACTCTGGAAACACCATATATTTT
.,TRBV5-1,TRBD1,TRBJ2-7,CASSLDRNYEQYF,TGCGCCAGCAGTCTGGACAGGAACTACGAGCAGTACTTC
.,TRBV5-1,TRBD1,TRBJ1-3,CASSRTPTGDGNTIYF,TGCGCCAGCAGTCGGACCCCGACAGGGGATGGAAACACCATATATTTT
.,TRBV7-9,TRBD1,TRBJ1-3,CATPGGTGWQSGNTIYF,TGTGCCACCCCAGGGGGGACGGGATGGCAGTCTGGAAACACCATATATTTT
.,TRBV18,.,TRBJ2-3,CASSPADTQYF,TGTGCCAGCTCACCGGCAGATACGCAGTATTTT
.,TRBV2,.,TRBJ2-7,CASSRTVLLSYEQYF,TGTGCCAGCAGCCGGACAGTACTCTTATCCTACGAGCAGTACTTC
.,TRBV4-3,.,TRBJ1-6,CASSQETPEGWNNSPLHF,TGCGCCAGCAGCCAAGAGACCCCCGAGGGCTGGAATAATTCACCCCTCCACTTT
.,TRBV28,TRBD1,TRBJ1-2,CASSRDRGRYGYTF,TGTGCCAGCAGTCGAGACAGGGGACGCTATGGCTACACCTTC
.,TRBV7-3,.,TRBJ2-1,CASSLSPDSYNEQFF,TGTGCCAGCAGCTTAAGTCCAGACAGTTACAATGAGCAGTTCTTC
.,TRBV7-9,.,TRBJ2-7,CASSLANSGGHEQYF,TGTGCCAGCAGCTTAGCGAATTCAGGCGGCCACGAGCAGTACTTC
.,TRBV5-4,TRBD1,TRBJ1-2,CASSFQVDRVYGYTF,TGTGCCAGCAGCTTTCAAGTCGACAGGGTCTATGGCTACACCTTC